The 30 T cell receptor beta chains presented below share a single source sample, sequenced in a study of blood T cell repertoires in COVID-19. Some clones are missing from TCRdb's copy, which holds only in-frame ones; the method was immunoSEQ multiplex PCR. The table shows approximately 170,000 clones, with about four fifths occurring only once. Sequenced sample: peripheral blood. The receptors originated from a man between 70 and 80 years old with active or convalescent COVID-19.

The chain links TRBV7-8 to TRBJ1-3; D is possibly TRBD1 (5 bases). CDR3 length: 17 amino acids. Germline CDR1 reads SGHVS; CDR2 reads FQNEAQ. The V gene lost 1 base and the J gene lost 0 bases, with 13 bases spanning the gap. CDR3 region: CASSLVPGRASGNTIYF. Written as DNA, the CDR3 is TGTGCCAGCAGCTTAGTACCAGGGAGGGCCTCTGGAAACACCATATATTTT. Full variable domain (outside the CDR3, taken from reference TRBV7-8 and TRBJ1-3): GAGVSQSPRYKVAKRGQDVALRCDPISGHVSLFWYQQALGQGPEFLTYFQNEAQLDKSGLPSDRFFAERPEGSVSTLKIQRTQQEDSAVYLCASSLVPGRASGNTIYFGEGSWLTVV.

The V gene is TRBV28, the J gene TRBJ2-2, with no clear D. Germline V gives CDR1 MDHEN, CDR2 SYDVKM. V lost 3 bases and J 3 bases, leaving 5 bases between the germline ends. The CDR3 contains 13 residues. The CDR3 sequence: CASSFLYTGELFF. The CDR3 region has the DNA TGTGCCAGCAGTTTTCTGTACACCGGGGAGCTGTTTTTT.

The DNA for the CDR3 is TGTGCCAGCAGATCATACCGGGACTCCCACTCCAATGAGCAGTTCTTC. Residues: CASRSYRDSHSNEQFF. This chain joins TRBV7-2 and TRBJ2-1; tentatively, D is TRBD2 (6 bases). From germline, CDR1 is SGHTA and CDR2 FQGNSA. With 6 bases removed from V and 6 bases from J, the gap between germline ends came to 21 bases. The CDR3 consists of 16 residues.

The chain is built from TRBV25-1 and TRBJ1-1, with 8 bases aligning to TRBD1. This CDR3 contains 13 residues. The V and J ends lost 8 bases and 4 bases, in that order; junction bases with no gene match: 6. Germline V gene sequence: CDR1 MGHDK, CDR2 SYGVNS. This chain's CDR3 is CASRGQGGTEAFF. As DNA, the CDR3 is TGTGCCAGCCGCGGACAGGGAGGCACTGAAGCTTTCTTT.

V and J are TRBV4-1 and TRBJ2-3; TRBD2 is a possible D gene (5 bases). Looked up from germline, CDR1 is MGHRA and CDR2 is YSYEKL. There are 16 residues in the CDR3. Deletions cut 0 bases from V and 6 bases from J, with 16 bases between. The CDR3 bases are TGCGCCAGCAGCCAAGATGGTGCGGGTGGGGAGGATACGCAGTATTTT. Amino acids: CASSQDGAGGEDTQYF.

V is TRBV6-5 and J is TRBJ1-6; TRBD1 matches 7 bases. The germline CDR1 and CDR2 sequences are MNHEY and SVGAGI. The CDR3 covers 13 residues. J gave up 10 bases and V 6 bases, and 6 bases lay outside the gene matches. The CDR3 is CASRDRMGSPLHF. The DNA of the CDR3 is TGTGCCAGCAGGGACAGGATGGGGTCACCCCTCCACTTT.

V and J are TRBV6-5 and TRBJ2-3, with a tentative D call TRBD1 (5 bases). Germline CDR1 reads MNHEY; CDR2 reads SVGAGI. The germline V and J ends were trimmed by 6 bases and 4 bases, with 17 bases remaining between them. The CDR3 totals 15 residues. CDR3 region: CASSRRQRNPDTQYF. The CDR3 DNA is TGTGCCAGCAGCCGGAGACAGCGTAACCCAGATACGCAGTATTTT.

The V gene is TRBV24-1, the J gene TRBJ2-3; weak D call: TRBD2 (5 bases). The CDR3 is 16 residues long. Germline V gene sequence: CDR1 KGHDR, CDR2 SFDVKD. V gave up 5 bases and J gave up 1 base, with 15 bases separating them. This CDR3 reads CATSGTRGTGTDTQYF. CDR3 coding DNA: TGTGCCACCAGTGGGACCCGGGGAACGGGCACAGATACGCAGTATTTT.

The CDR3, as DNA: TGTGCCAGCAGTTCCGTCACCGGGGAGCTGTTTTTT. Its protein is CASSSVTGELFF. The chain joins TRBV6-2 or TRBV6-3 to TRBJ2-2; no clear D gene. Germline CDR1 is MNHEY and CDR2 is SVGEGT. The CDR3 has 12 residues. Trimming shortened V by 4 bases and J by 4 bases, and 4 bases separated the two germline ends.

The V call is TRBV12-3 or TRBV12-4, the J call TRBJ2-2; TRBD2 might be the D (7 bases). CDR3 length: 13 residues. Trimming shortened V by 7 bases and J by 7 bases, and 13 bases separated the two germline ends. CDR3 amino acids: CASTAGAGGELFF. CDR3 DNA sequence: TGTGCCAGCACCGCGGGGGCGGGCGGGGAGCTGTTTTTT.

The chain uses TRBV27 and TRBJ2-1, with D perhaps TRBD2 (7 bases). V shed 5 bases and J shed 8 bases, with 25 bases lying between them. CDR1 and CDR2 (germline): MNHEY, SMNVEV (reference sequence). The CDR3 is 17 amino acids. CDR3 in DNA: TGTGCCAGCAGTCCCGAGGGGGGGGACTATCGCTTCGATGAGCAGTTCTTC. Residues: CASSPEGGDYRFDEQFF.

This clone was counted a few times. The chain has TRBV7-9 and TRBJ2-7, with 8 bases fitting TRBD2. The CDR3 length is 16 residues. Germline trimming cut 1 base from V and 6 bases from J; bases unmatched to any gene: 11. Germline assignment: CDR1 SEHNR and CDR2 FQNEAQ (reference sequence). DNA of the CDR3: TGTGCCAGCAGCTTAGGTGGGCCGGGAGGGCTTCGCGAGCAGTACTTC. Its translation: CASSLGGPGGLREQYF.

The J gene is TRBJ1-6, the V gene TRBV6-2 or TRBV6-3, with a weak D call TRBD1 (6 bases). This CDR3 has 18 residues. Trimming stripped 5 bases from V and 0 bases from J, with 17 bases between. The germline V gene encodes CDR1 MNHEY and CDR2 SVGEGT. The CDR3 nucleotides read TGTGCCAGCAGTACCAGGACAGCACTGAGCTCCTATAATTCACCCCTCCACTTT. It specifies CASSTRTALSSYNSPLHF.

The chain employs TRBV2 and TRBJ1-2; no clear D gene. The CDR3 consists of 15 residues. The V end was cut by 4 bases, the J end by 5 bases, with 17 bases between. CDR1 and CDR2 (germline): SNHLY, FYNNEI. CDR3: CASSATLISLYGYTF. The CDR3 DNA follows: TGTGCCAGCAGTGCTACCTTAATTTCCCTGTATGGCTACACCTTC. Based on the CDR3 plus reference TRBV2 and TRBJ1-2, the full variable domain is EPEVTQTPSHQVTQMGQEVILRCVPISNHLYFYWYRQILGQKVEFLVSFYNNEISEKSEIFDDQFSVERPDGSNFTLKIRSTKLEDSAMYFCASSATLISLYGYTFGSGTRLTVV.

The V and J genes are TRBV7-2 and TRBJ2-3; 8 nucleotides align to TRBD2. This CDR3 is 14 amino acids long. V lost 4 bases, J lost 4 bases, and 4 bases stayed unmatched. Germline-derived CDR1 and CDR2 are SGHTA and FQGNSA. The chain's CDR3 is CASSSRLASDTQYF. DNA for the CDR3: TGTGCCAGCAGCTCCCGACTAGCGTCAGATACGCAGTATTTT.

This clone was seen only once. V usage is TRBV18 and J usage is TRBJ2-5; a weak D match, TRBD2 (6 bases). V was clipped by 3 bases and J by 4 bases, with 15 bases between them. Germline values: CDR1 KGHSH, CDR2 LQKENI. The CDR3 sequence is 15 residues long. CDR3 residues: CASSPGDGGGETQYF. The CDR3 DNA follows: TGTGCCAGCTCACCGGGTGATGGGGGAGGAGAGACCCAGTACTTC.

The chain carries TRBV7-3 and TRBJ2-7; 8 nucleotides match TRBD1. Germline V gene sequence: CDR1 SGHTA, CDR2 FQGTGA. The trim removed 5 bases at V and 7 bases at J, leaving 7 bases unmatched. The CDR3 is 13 residues long. The CDR3 loop is CASSPQTGVEQYF. The CDR3 bases are TGTGCCAGCAGCCCCCAGACAGGGGTTGAGCAGTACTTC. The full variable domain, with the rest looked up from reference TRBV7-3 and TRBJ2-7, is GAGVSQTPSNKVTEKGKYVELRCDPISGHTALYWYRQSLGQGPEFLIYFQGTGAADDSGLPNDRFFAVRPEGSVSTLKIQRTERGDSAVYLCASSPQTGVEQYFGPGTRLTVT.

This chain joins TRBV18 and TRBJ1-4, with D possibly being TRBD1 (6 bases). V gave up 1 base and J gave up 2 bases, with 8 bases separating them. The CDR3 totals 15 residues. In germline, CDR1 is KGHSH, CDR2 LQKENI. The CDR3 sequence is CASSPQRGTNEKLFF. The CDR3 coding sequence is TGTGCCAGCTCACCACAAAGGGGGACTAATGAAAAACTGTTTTTT. The full variable domain, in which reference TRBV18 and TRBJ1-4 provide the parts outside the CDR3, is NAGVMQNPRHLVRRRGQEARLRCSPMKGHSHVYWYRQLPEEGLKFMVYLQKENIIDESGMPKERFSAEFPKEGPSILRIQQVVRGDSAAYFCASSPQRGTNEKLFFGSGTQLSVL.

This sequence joins TRBV30 and TRBJ2-7; TRBD2 agrees at 9 bases. CDR3 length: 15 residues. Germline CDR1 and CDR2: GTSNPN and SVGIG (reference sequence). The junction had 6 bases not matched to a gene; V was cut back by 2 bases and J by 1 base. In DNA form, the CDR3 reads TGTGCCTGGAGTAGGTTGACTAGCGGTTCCTACGAGCAGTACTTC. It encodes CAWSRLTSGSYEQYF.

CDR3 bases: TGTGCCAGCAGTTACAGGCGGGGGCCCTCCTACAATGAGCAGTTCTTC. Residues: CASSYRRGPSYNEQFF. The chain joins TRBV6-5 to TRBJ2-1, with a possible D match to TRBD2 (7 bases). The CDR3 spans 16 residues. CDR1 and CDR2 (germline): MNHEY, SVGAGI. The V end lost 2 bases, the J end lost 0 bases, and 11 bases lay between the germline ends.

This clone appeared a single time. The gene calls are TRBV19 and TRBJ2-4, with TRBD2 matching 16 bases. The V and J ends lost 4 bases and 0 bases, in that order; junction bases with no gene match: 9. Germline-derived CDR1 and CDR2 are LNHDA and SQIVND (reference sequence). This CDR3 has 20 residues. CDR3 sequence: CASSRPGTSGGAEAKNIQYF. As DNA, the CDR3 is TGTGCCAGTAGTAGACCCGGGACTAGCGGGGGGGCCGAAGCCAAAAACATTCAGTACTTC.

The chain recombines TRBV25-1 with TRBJ2-3, with 7 bases matching TRBD2. Germline V gene data show CDR1 as MGHDK and CDR2 as SYGVNS. Trimming took 3 bases from V and 5 from J; bases not matched to a gene: 14. This CDR3 spans 17 amino acids. In nucleotides, the CDR3 is TGTGCCAGCAGTGAGGGAGGGTCAGGGCCCCAAGGAGATACGCAGTATTTT. It is translated as CASSEGGSGPQGDTQYF.

The V and J genes are TRBV12-3 or TRBV12-4 and TRBJ1-1; D may be TRBD1 (5 bases). V was clipped by 7 bases and J by 5 bases, with 14 bases between them. This CDR3 has 13 residues. The CDR3 reads CASIERGGTEAFF. CDR3 bases: TGTGCCAGCATCGAACGGGGGGGGACTGAAGCTTTCTTT.

The V gene is TRBV12-3 or TRBV12-4, the J gene TRBJ2-1; 7 bases fit TRBD2. Trimming cost V 5 bases and J 9 bases; bases outside gene matches: 7. The CDR3 consists of 13 residues. CDR3 in DNA: TGTGCCAGCAGTCTTACTAGCGTGGGTGAGCAGTTCTTC. It codes for CASSLTSVGEQFF.

The chain links TRBV5-4 to TRBJ1-2; 7 bases map to TRBD1. Germline values: CDR1 SGHNT, CDR2 YYREEE (reference sequence). The CDR3 is made up of 12 amino acids. Trimming removed 5 bases from V and 7 bases from J; junction bases left unmatched: 5. The CDR3 spells CASRRDSSGYTF. The CDR3 nucleotides are TGTGCCAGCAGACGGGACAGCTCTGGCTACACCTTC.

This chain uses TRBV24-1 with TRBJ2-7; TRBD2 agrees at 14 bases. Germline values: CDR1 KGHDR, CDR2 SFDVKD. V shed 4 bases, J shed 6 bases, and the junction held 7 bases outside the gene matches. The CDR3 runs 16 residues. The CDR3 sequence is CATSDPGLAGVSEQYF. The CDR3 DNA sequence: TGTGCCACCAGTGACCCGGGACTAGCGGGAGTGAGCGAGCAGTACTTC.

V is TRBV11-2 and J is TRBJ2-7; D perhaps matches TRBD1 (6 bases). The CDR3 has 15 amino acids. The V end lost 5 bases, the J end lost 5 bases, and 19 bases lay between the germline ends. CDR1 and CDR2 (germline): SGHAT, FQNNGV. The CDR3, as DNA: TGTGCCAGCAGCACCCGTGGGGGACAACTCCACGAGCAGTACTTC. It is translated as CASSTRGGQLHEQYF.

For the CDR3, the DNA is TGTGCCACCAGCAGACACGCCCTTCGAGGCTGGAACACTGAAGCTTTCTTT. This codes for CATSRHALRGWNTEAFF. This rearrangement joins TRBV15 to TRBJ1-1; D call uncertain. V shed 2 bases and J shed 1 base, with 17 bases lying between them. The CDR3 totals 17 residues. Germline assignment: CDR1 LNHNV and CDR2 YYDKDF (reference sequence).

V is TRBV19 and J is TRBJ2-1; D is possibly TRBD2 (6 bases). CDR1 and CDR2 (germline): LNHDA, SQIVND (reference sequence). The germline V and J ends were trimmed by 3 bases and 5 bases, with 26 bases remaining between them. The CDR3 spans 19 residues. Here the CDR3 DNA reads TGTGCCAGTAGTATCGGCCCTGGGACGGCCGGGGGTTCCGACAATGAGCAGTTCTTC. It is translated as CASSIGPGTAGGSDNEQFF. The variable domain in full, with the rest retrieved from reference TRBV19 and TRBJ2-1, is DGGITQSPKYLFRKEGQNVTLSCEQNLNHDAMYWYRQDPGQGLRLIYYSQIVNDFQKGDIAEGYSVSREKKESFPLTVTSAQKNPTAFYLCASSIGPGTAGGSDNEQFFGPGTRLTVL.

In its sample, this clone was seen once. V is TRBV3-1 (or the pseudogene TRBV3-2) and J is TRBJ1-4; TRBD1 aligns across 7 bases. There are 17 residues in the CDR3. Trimming removed 2 bases from V and 4 bases from J; junction bases left unmatched: 10. Per germline, CDR1 LGHDT and CDR2 YNNKEL (reference sequence). In DNA, the CDR3 is TGTGCCAGCAGCCAACGGACAGGAAAAGGTATTAATGAAAAACTGTTTTTT. This encodes CASSQRTGKGINEKLFF.